This entry lists 5 T cell receptor beta chains sequenced from one sample in a study of T cell responses to AZD1222 COVID-19 vaccine. TCRdb's table, derived via immunoSEQ multiplex PCR, lists solely in-frame clones and lacks some. This table holds 150,000 to 200,000 clones, approximately 90% found once. The sequences come from peripheral blood, collected on day 0 of AZD1222 vaccination. Receptors originate from an adult in good health.

This clone occurred once. The J gene is TRBJ1-5, the V gene TRBV7-2; D unclear. In germline, CDR1 is SGHTA, CDR2 FQGNSA. Trimming removed 4 bases at V and 9 bases at J, with 13 bases between. CDR3 size: 13 residues. The CDR3 coding sequence is TGTGCCAGCAGCTCCACGCCGATGGGGCCCCAGCATTTT. It specifies CASSSTPMGPQHF.

In this sample, this clone turned up once. V gene TRBV12-3 or TRBV12-4 combines with J gene TRBJ1-1; D is perhaps TRBD1 (5 bases). The CDR3 totals 13 residues. The V end was cut by 4 bases, the J end by 4 bases, with 10 bases between. CDR3 nucleotide sequence: TGTGCCAGCAGTTCGCCCGGGGGCACTGAAGCTTTCTTT. This gives the protein CASSSPGGTEAFF.

The chain couples TRBV29-1 to TRBJ1-1; unclear D gene. The CDR3 covers 13 residues. Germline CDR1 reads SQVTM; CDR2 reads ANQGSEA. V lost 2 bases, J lost 0 bases, and 7 bases lay in between. The CDR3 DNA follows: TGCAGCGTTGAACAGCCGATGAACACTGAAGCTTTCTTT. Translating gives CSVEQPMNTEAFF.

The rearrangement uses TRBV30 and TRBJ2-3; maybe TRBD2 (5 bases). Deletions cut 5 bases from V and 6 bases from J, with 21 bases between. Germline CDR1 and CDR2: GTSNPN and SVGIG (reference sequence). CDR3 length: 15 residues. This CDR3 reads CAWGTRRTGSDTQYF. The CDR3 bases are TGTGCCTGGGGCACAAGACGGACGGGGAGTGATACGCAGTATTTT.

This clone appeared once. The chain is built from TRBV9 and TRBJ1-6, with D possibly TRBD1 on 6 matching bases. Germline CDR1 and CDR2: SGDLS and YYNGEE. Trimming removed 3 bases at V and 7 bases at J, with 14 bases between. The CDR3 runs 15 residues. CDR3 nucleotide sequence: TGTGCCAGCAGCGGGGCGGGACACATCAATTCACCCCTCCACTTT. Its translation: CASSGAGHINSPLHF.